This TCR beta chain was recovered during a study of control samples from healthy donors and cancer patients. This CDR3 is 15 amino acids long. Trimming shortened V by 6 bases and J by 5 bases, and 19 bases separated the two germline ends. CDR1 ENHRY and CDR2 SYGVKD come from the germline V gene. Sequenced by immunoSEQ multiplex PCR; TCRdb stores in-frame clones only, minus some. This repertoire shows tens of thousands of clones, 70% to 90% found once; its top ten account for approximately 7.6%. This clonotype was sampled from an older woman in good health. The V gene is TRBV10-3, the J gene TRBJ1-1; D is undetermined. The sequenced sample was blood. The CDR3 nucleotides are TGTGCCATCAGCACTTCCTTGAGAGGTGGGACTGAAGCTTTCTTT. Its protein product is CAISTSLRGGTEAFF.